The following is a T cell receptor (beta chain) sequence with its context. Its antigen is unknown. At deep level, the assay was performed. In the sorted-subset replicate PCRs, around 220 ng DNA, 29,000 or so T cell genomes, was used. Clones were read by immunoSEQ multiplex PCR, and TCRdb kept only the in-frame ones, dropping some. There are roughly 2,000,000 clones in the sample; about 93% occur only once, and over 1.5% lies in the top ten. This specimen comes from a study of shared clonotypes between healthy human individuals. The CDR3 loop spans 13 amino acids. The germline V and J ends were trimmed by 10 bases and 2 bases, with 14 bases remaining between them. CDR1 and CDR2 from the germline V gene are LNHDA and SQIVND (reference sequence). Study outcomes and limitations: Large sequencing depth failed to make sorted-subset sequencing complete, rarefaction showed. Measured sharing among donors was expected to vary with sequencing depth.

Naive-designated CD8 cells lacked CD45RO, were positively enriched for CCR7, and omitted terminally differentiated effector memory CD45RA+ cells. The receptor was isolated from a man younger than 35 in good health. Some clones in this sample may be carry-over from other donors' samples. The gene calls are TRBV19 and TRBJ2-5, with unresolved D. Sequenced input: naive CD8+ T cells from PBMCs. Here the CDR3 reads CATTPGQQETQYF. The CDR3 coding sequence is TGTGCCACAACCCCGGGCCAGCAAGAGACCCAGTACTTC.